These 8 T cell receptor beta chains were all obtained from the same sample, sequenced in a study of blood T cell repertoires in COVID-19 (dated by TCRdb to 2020 to 2021). Receptor libraries were prepared by the immunoSEQ multiplex PCR assay. The immuneACCESS repertoire file appears here via TCRdb, limited to in-frame rearrangements. These files lack a portion of the clones; in checked studies, under half of the deficit traces to unresolved V genes, and the cause of the others is not known. A total of 250,000 to 400,000 clones appear in this sample, about 90% of them only once. Approximately 2.9% of the sample belongs to the ten largest clones. Sequenced: peripheral blood. These receptor sequences come from a woman aged 25 to 39 with COVID-19, enrolled during active disease.

CDR3 coding DNA: TGCAGCGTTCTGTTGAACACTGAAGCTTTCTTT. It translates to CSVLLNTEAFF. V gene TRBV29-1 combines with J gene TRBJ1-1, with D uncertain. The CDR3 contains 11 residues. V was cut by 5 bases and J by 0 bases, with 4 bases left in between. CDR1 SQVTM and CDR2 ANQGSEA come from the germline V gene.

The CDR3 here is CASSPGLNQPQHF. Written as DNA, the CDR3 is TGTGCCAGCAGCCCGGGACTCAATCAGCCCCAGCATTTT. The gene calls are TRBV5-6 and TRBJ1-5; TRBD1 is a possible D gene (5 bases). The CDR3 runs to 13 residues. V gave up 4 bases and J gave up 3 bases, with 8 bases separating them. Germline-derived CDR1 and CDR2 are SGHDT and YYEEEE.

This clone was observed a handful of times. The gene calls are TRBV15 and TRBJ1-4, with 8 bases that match TRBD1. This CDR3 has 13 residues. Trimming removed 3 bases from V and 7 bases from J; junction bases left unmatched: 1. The germline gives CDR1 LNHNV, CDR2 YYDKDF (reference sequence). CDR3 region: CATSRDRAEKLFF. For the CDR3, the DNA is TGTGCCACCAGCAGGGACAGGGCTGAAAAACTGTTTTTT.

The table lists this clone with a count of one. This chain uses TRBV19 with TRBJ2-7; D is perhaps TRBD1 (6 bases). Trimming removed 3 bases at V and 4 bases at J, with 19 bases between. Per the germline V gene, CDR1 is LNHDA and CDR2 is SQIVND (reference sequence). The CDR3 totals 16 residues. CDR3 residues: CASSMKDRNPIYEQYF. In nucleotides, the CDR3 is TGTGCCAGTAGTATGAAGGACAGAAACCCGATTTACGAGCAGTACTTC.

The chain carries TRBV19 and TRBJ2-7, with D unresolved. Per the germline V gene, CDR1 is LNHDA and CDR2 is SQIVND (reference sequence). The length of the CDR3 is 14 residues. V was shortened by 6 bases and J by 3 bases, with 15 bases between the two germline ends. DNA for the CDR3: TGTGCCAGTAGCCCATCGAGGATGATCTACGAGCAGTACTTC. This gives the protein CASSPSRMIYEQYF.

This clone was counted a few times. This rearrangement joins TRBV27 to TRBJ1-2; 11 bases are shared with TRBD1. The germline V gene encodes CDR1 MNHEY and CDR2 SMNVEV (reference sequence). The CDR3 has 14 amino acids. The V and J ends lost 4 bases and 4 bases, in that order; junction bases with no gene match: 2. In nucleotides, the CDR3 is TGTGCCAGCAGTTCTGGGACAGGGGGCTATGGCTACACCTTC. It translates to CASSSGTGGYGYTF.

Only one count was recorded for this clone. The V and J genes are TRBV10-2 and TRBJ2-7; D may be TRBD1 (6 bases). Between the trimmed V and J ends, which lost 5 bases and 1 base, there was a span of 9 bases. The CDR3 sequence is 13 residues long. Germline lookup yields CDR1 WSHSY and CDR2 SAAADI. As DNA, the CDR3 is TGCGCCAGCAGTCTCGACAGGTCCTACGAGCAGTACTTC. Protein sequence: CASSLDRSYEQYF.

This rearrangement joins TRBV18 to TRBJ2-3, with D perhaps matching TRBD1 (5 bases). Germline CDR1 and CDR2: KGHSH and LQKENI. The CDR3 covers 15 residues. V was trimmed by 3 bases and J by 0 bases, leaving 10 bases between them. The chain's CDR3 is CASSPGRGSTDTQYF. In nucleotides, the CDR3 is TGTGCCAGCTCACCGGGTAGGGGTAGCACAGATACGCAGTATTTT.